This is a list of T cell receptor beta chains from one sample in a study of beta chain features in type 1 diabetes. Here immunoSEQ multiplex PCR was the method, and the copy in TCRdb shows in-frame clones only, minus some. The sample includes around 330,000 clones, around 10% seen only once; the top ten take roughly 0.016%. Sequencing was carried out using naive CD4+ T cells from blood. Receptors were obtained from a young woman in good health. The CDR3 runs from the conserved cysteine through the conserved F or W. D genes are given only for firm matches. Size is stated for part of the rows, as once, few or many counts, or as a class when the clone is expanded.

d_call	v_call	j_call	clone_size	cdr3_length	cdr3_aa	cdr3_nt
TRBD2	TRBV11-2	TRBJ2-3	few	15	CASSQTSGAGDTQYF	TGTGCCAGCAGCCAAACTAGCGGGGCTGGAGATACGCAGTATTTT
TRBD2	TRBV5-4	TRBJ2-3	few	18	CASSLQAFTGGGADTQYF	TGTGCCAGCAGCCTTCAGGCTTTCACGGGAGGTGGGGCAGATACGCAGTATTTT
TRBD1	TRBV29-1	TRBJ1-4	few	15	CSVVTGGASNEKLFF	TGCAGCGTTGTGACAGGGGGGGCTTCTAATGAAAAACTGTTTTTT
.	TRBV6-5	TRBJ1-2	few	14	CASSYSTRGSGYTF	TGTGCCAGCAGTTACTCCACCAGGGGAAGTGGCTACACCTTC
.	TRBV19	TRBJ1-5	few	13	CASSIRVNQPQHF	TGTGCCAGTAGTATCCGGGTAAATCAGCCCCAGCATTTT
TRBD2	TRBV15	TRBJ2-1	.	18	CATSRDKRAGGPGNEQFF	TGTGCCACCAGCAGAGATAAGAGGGCGGGAGGGCCAGGCAATGAGCAGTTCTTC
.	TRBV2	TRBJ2-5	.	12	CASSEWRETQYF	TGTGCCAGCAGTGAATGGCGGGAGACCCAGTACTTC
.	TRBV5-1	TRBJ2-5	.	14	CASSLGAGQETQYF	TGCGCCAGCAGCTTGGGCGCAGGGCAAGAGACCCAGTACTTC
TRBD2	TRBV18	TRBJ2-1	few	16	CASSPSGAGGYNEQFF	TGTGCCAGCTCACCATCAGGAGCGGGGGGTTACAATGAGCAGTTCTTC
.	TRBV28	TRBJ2-4	.	12	CASRLVSHIQYF	TGTGCCAGCAGACTCGTTTCTCACATTCAGTACTTC
.	TRBV18	TRBJ1-5	.	16	CASSPGTSGRNQPQHF	TGTGCCAGCTCACCGGGGACTTCAGGGCGCAATCAGCCCCAGCATTTT
.	TRBV18	TRBJ2-3	.	15	CASSHPSVSTDTQYF	TGTGCCAGCTCACATCCCTCCGTTAGCACAGATACGCAGTATTTT
.	TRBV27	TRBJ2-3	few	15	CASRDFAASTDTQYF	TGTGCCAGCAGGGACTTTGCGGCCAGCACAGATACGCAGTATTTT
.	TRBV4-3	TRBJ2-5	few	15	CASSQDPGADRTQYF	TGCGCCAGCAGCCAAGACCCTGGGGCCGACAGGACCCAGTACTTC
.	TRBV30	TRBJ2-2	.	13	CAWSAGNTGELFF	TGTGCCTGGAGTGCAGGGAACACCGGGGAGCTGTTTTTT
.	TRBV5-1	TRBJ1-1	few	15	CASSQDRSFNTEAFF	TGCGCCAGCAGCCAGGATCGTTCCTTTAACACTGAAGCTTTCTTT
.	TRBV28	TRBJ1-1	.	13	CASSLQGNTEAFF	TGTGCCAGCAGTTTACAGGGGAACACTGAAGCTTTCTTT
TRBD1	TRBV5-6	TRBJ2-7	.	14	CASSWGQPTYEQYF	TGTGCCAGCAGCTGGGGACAGCCTACTTACGAGCAGTACTTC
.	TRBV7-2	TRBJ1-1	few	13	CASSPRSNTEAFF	TGTGCCAGCAGCCCACGGTCGAACACTGAAGCTTTCTTT
TRBD2	TRBV18	TRBJ2-1	.	15	CASSPWTSGSNEQFF	TGTGCCAGCTCCCCGTGGACTAGCGGGAGCAATGAGCAGTTCTTC
.	TRBV20-1	TRBJ2-3	.	11	CSAAFTDTQYF	TGCAGTGCGGCCTTCACAGATACGCAGTATTTT
.	TRBV7-3	TRBJ2-2	few	13	CASSPREAGELFF	TGTGCCAGCAGCCCCAGGGAAGCCGGGGAGCTGTTTTTT
.	TRBV5-4	TRBJ2-5	few	14	CASSLKQGGETQYF	TGTGCCAGCAGCTTGAAGCAAGGGGGAGAGACCCAGTACTTC
.	TRBV27	TRBJ2-3	few	13	CASSPGSTDTQYF	TGTGCCAGCAGTCCAGGGAGCACAGATACGCAGTATTTT
TRBD2	TRBV6-1	TRBJ2-5	.	20	CASSEAVLTSGRADQETQYF	TGTGCCAGCAGTGAAGCCGTCCTGACTAGCGGGAGGGCCGACCAAGAGACCCAGTACTTC
.	TRBV10-2	TRBJ1-5	.	13	CASRGAGNQPQHF	TGCGCCTCACGGGGGGCAGGCAATCAGCCCCAGCATTTT
.	TRBV21-1	TRBJ1-5	few	15	CASSKEGASNQPQHF	TGTGCCAGCAGCAAAGAGGGGGCGAGCAATCAGCCCCAGCATTTT
TRBD1	TRBV4-3	TRBJ2-1	.	17	CASSQDPDRGNHNEQFF	TGCGCCAGCAGCCAAGACCCGGACAGGGGGAATCACAATGAGCAGTTCTTC
.	TRBV28	TRBJ2-5	few	14	CATSRWGEEETQYF	TGTGCCACGTCTCGTTGGGGGGAGGAGGAGACCCAGTACTTC
.	TRBV29-1	TRBJ1-1	.	13	CSVDVGGNTEAFF	TGCAGCGTTGACGTAGGGGGAAACACTGAAGCTTTCTTT
TRBD2	TRBV19	TRBJ2-7	few	14	CASSPGLATYEQYF	TGTGCCAGTAGCCCGGGACTAGCGACCTACGAGCAGTACTTC
TRBD2	TRBV14	TRBJ2-7	few	16	CASSQPLGGGPYEQYF	TGTGCCAGCAGCCAACCACTCGGCGGGGGGCCCTACGAGCAGTACTTC
TRBD2	TRBV7-2	TRBJ2-1	.	15	CASSLALAGVNEQFF	TGTGCCAGCAGCTTGGCTCTAGCGGGAGTAAATGAGCAGTTCTTC
.	TRBV19	TRBJ2-7	.	13	CASSVQGGNEQYF	TGTGCCAGTAGTGTACAGGGGGGGAACGAGCAGTACTTC
.	TRBV5-1	TRBJ2-3	.	15	CASSFRTDSTDTQYF	TGCGCCAGCAGCTTCAGGACAGATAGCACAGATACGCAGTATTTT
TRBD1	TRBV29-1	TRBJ1-2	few	12	CSVAGQALGYTF	TGCAGCGTTGCGGGACAGGCCCTGGGCTACACCTTC
.	TRBV19	TRBJ1-4	.	14	CASSKMWDTEKLFF	TGTGCCAGTAGCAAGATGTGGGACACCGAAAAACTGTTTTTT
TRBD1	TRBV10-3	TRBJ1-2	few	14	CAISELAGGDGYTF	TGTGCCATCAGTGAGTTGGCAGGGGGCGATGGCTACACCTTC
.	TRBV11-1	TRBJ2-3	.	14	CASRRDHPTDTQYF	TGTGCCAGCAGGCGGGACCATCCAACAGATACGCAGTATTTT
.	TRBV18	TRBJ1-5	few	17	CASSPGPALGSNQPQHF	TGTGCCAGCTCACCAGGGCCAGCACTGGGTAGCAATCAGCCCCAGCATTTT
.	TRBV5-4	TRBJ2-3	few	15	CASSFVGTRTDTQYF	TGTGCCAGCAGCTTTGTGGGGACTCGCACAGATACGCAGTATTTT
.	TRBV6-5	TRBJ2-5	few	15	CASTPRYWQAETQYF	TGTGCCAGCACTCCAAGGTATTGGCAGGCTGAGACCCAGTACTTC
.	TRBV6-6	TRBJ2-5	.	13	CASRVAVQETQYF	TGTGCCAGCAGAGTGGCAGTCCAAGAGACCCAGTACTTC
.	TRBV30	TRBJ1-5	.	13	CAWSHRENQPQHF	TGTGCCTGGAGCCACAGGGAGAATCAGCCCCAGCATTTT
TRBD1	TRBV5-4	TRBJ1-1	few	16	CASSLEDRDRLTEAFF	TGTGCCAGCAGCTTGGAAGACAGGGATCGGCTCACTGAAGCTTTCTTT
TRBD2	TRBV5-1	TRBJ2-1	few	16	CASSTQREVSYNEQFF	TGCGCCAGCAGCACCCAGCGGGAGGTCTCCTACAATGAGCAGTTCTTC
.	TRBV28	TRBJ1-3	few	17	CASSLVGFDSSGNTIYF	TGTGCCAGCAGTTTGGTAGGCTTTGACTCCTCTGGAAACACCATATATTTT
TRBD2	TRBV7-7	TRBJ2-5	few	15	CASSNGLAGQETQYF	TGTGCTAGCAGCAACGGACTAGCGGGGCAAGAGACCCAGTACTTC
.	TRBV18	TRBJ2-2	.	14	CASSPTRDTRELFF	TGTGCCAGCTCACCAACTCGGGACACACGGGAGCTGTTTTTT
TRBD2	TRBV7-2	TRBJ2-5	.	16	CASSLALAGGLETQYF	TGTGCCAGCAGCTTAGCGTTAGCGGGAGGATTGGAGACCCAGTACTTC
TRBD2	TRBV2	TRBJ2-3	few	14	CASKRTSPSDTQYF	TGTGCCAGCAAGAGGACTAGCCCCTCAGATACGCAGTATTTT
TRBD1	TRBV18	TRBJ1-4	.	14	CASSNRQGNEKLFF	TGTGCCAGCTCAAATCGACAGGGGAATGAAAAACTGTTTTTT
TRBD2	TRBV5-4	TRBJ2-1	few	15	CASSPLAGGEGEQFF	TGTGCCAGCAGCCCACTAGCGGGAGGGGAGGGTGAGCAGTTCTTC
.	TRBV7-2	TRBJ2-5	few	13	CASSPAGQETQYF	TGTGCCAGCAGCCCGGCGGGACAAGAGACCCAGTACTTC
.	TRBV19	TRBJ1-5	few	13	CASSTGLGQPQHF	TGTGCCAGTAGTACAGGGCTCGGGCAGCCCCAGCATTTT
TRBD1	TRBV7-9	TRBJ2-5	few	15	CASSSRTGPLETQYF	TGTGCCAGCAGCTCGCGGACAGGGCCATTGGAGACCCAGTACTTC
.	TRBV7-9	TRBJ2-7	few	14	CASSPQGWGGEQYF	TGTGCCAGCAGCCCCCAAGGGTGGGGAGGTGAGCAGTACTTC